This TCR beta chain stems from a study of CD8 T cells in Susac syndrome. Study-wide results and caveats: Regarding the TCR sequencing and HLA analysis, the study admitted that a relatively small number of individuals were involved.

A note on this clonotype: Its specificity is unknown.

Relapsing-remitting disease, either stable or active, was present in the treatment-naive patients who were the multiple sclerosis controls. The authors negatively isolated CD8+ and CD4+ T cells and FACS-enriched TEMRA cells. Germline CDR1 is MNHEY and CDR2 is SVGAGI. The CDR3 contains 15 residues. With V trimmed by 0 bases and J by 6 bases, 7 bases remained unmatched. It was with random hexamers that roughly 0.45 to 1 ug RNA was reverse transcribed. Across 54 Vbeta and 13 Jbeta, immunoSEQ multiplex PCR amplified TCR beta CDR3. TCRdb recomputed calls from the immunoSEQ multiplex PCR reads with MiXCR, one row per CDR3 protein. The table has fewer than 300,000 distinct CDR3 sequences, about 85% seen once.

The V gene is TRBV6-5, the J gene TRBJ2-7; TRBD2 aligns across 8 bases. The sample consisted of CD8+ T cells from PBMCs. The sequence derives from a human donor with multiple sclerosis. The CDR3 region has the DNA TGTGCCAGCAGTTACTCGACAGCGGGAGCTGTCGAGCAGTACTTC. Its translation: CASSYSTAGAVEQYF.